Following are 29 T cell receptor beta chains from one sample sequenced in a study of T cell responses to AZD1222 COVID-19 vaccine (dated by TCRdb to about 2021). Library preparation was by the immunoSEQ multiplex PCR assay. The clones in this table, taken by TCRdb from immuneACCESS, are in-frame only. Not every clone is retained; where verified, under half of the shortfall comes from an unresolved V gene, and the cause of the rest is unknown. In this sample the table shows some 99,000 clones, around 85% of which occur a single time. The biggest ten clones account for approximately 15% of the sample. This sample's time point label indicates: about 28 days (+/-7) after the second vaccine dose. The sequencing here drew on peripheral blood, taken 28 days after the second AZD1222 dose. The receptors originated from an adult who received the AZD1222 COVID-19 vaccine.

This clone appeared a few times. The chain is built from TRBV5-6 and TRBJ2-7; 8 bases line up with TRBD1. The germline V gene encodes CDR1 SGHDT and CDR2 YYEEEE. V dropped 4 bases and J dropped 5; count of bases not matched to a gene: 5. The CDR3 spans 13 residues. The CDR3 nucleotides read TGTGCCAGCAGCCCTACAGGGGGTGACGAGCAGTACTTC. Its translation: CASSPTGGDEQYF.

The rearrangement links TRBV7-3 to TRBJ2-3; D is undetermined. The germline V and J ends were trimmed by 3 bases and 0 bases, with 13 bases remaining between them. Per germline, CDR1 SGHTA and CDR2 FQGTGA. The CDR3 has 16 residues. CDR3 in amino acids: CASSFSGHPSTDTQYF. Written as DNA, the CDR3 is TGTGCCAGCAGCTTCTCGGGCCACCCAAGCACAGATACGCAGTATTTT.

The chain combines TRBV3-1 (or the pseudogene TRBV3-2) with TRBJ2-1; D assignment may be TRBD1 or TRBD2 (6 bases each). The CDR3 covers 15 residues. Germline assignment: CDR1 LGHDT and CDR2 YNNKEL (reference sequence). V dropped 3 bases and J dropped 7 bases, with 16 bases sitting between them. The CDR3 region is CASSHRRGQGNEQFF. In DNA form, the CDR3 reads TGTGCCAGCAGCCACAGGCGGGGACAAGGAAATGAGCAGTTCTTC.

CDR3: CASRSQGGSPLHF. Written as DNA, the CDR3 is TGTGCCAGTCGGAGTCAGGGTGGGTCACCCCTCCACTTT. The chain has TRBV2 and TRBJ1-6, with D maybe TRBD1 (5 bases). The germline V gene has CDR1 SNHLY and CDR2 FYNNEI. The V and J ends lost 9 bases and 10 bases respectively, with 16 bases between them. The CDR3 consists of 13 residues.

For the CDR3, the DNA is TGTGCCAGTAGTATGAGGACTAGCGGGAGATCCGGGGCCAACGTCCTGACTTTC. Encoded protein: CASSMRTSGRSGANVLTF. The chain carries TRBV19 and TRBJ2-6; 13 bases line up with TRBD2. V lost 3 bases, J lost 4 bases, and 6 bases stayed unmatched. The CDR3 totals 18 residues. The germline V gene has CDR1 LNHDA and CDR2 SQIVND (reference sequence).

This clone was counted between two and nine times. Other nucleotide sequences from this sample produce the same CDR3. J is TRBJ1-1 and V is TRBV7-9; no clear D. The germline V gene encodes CDR1 SEHNR and CDR2 FQNEAQ (reference sequence). This CDR3 has 12 residues. The germline V and J ends were trimmed by 5 bases and 1 base, with 5 bases remaining between them. CDR3 amino acids: CASSRENTEAFF. Written as DNA, the CDR3 is TGTGCCAGCAGCAGAGAGAACACTGAAGCTTTCTTT.

The CDR3 reads CASRRDRGPGPNTGELFF. The CDR3, as DNA: TGCGCCAGCAGACGGGACAGGGGGCCTGGGCCGAACACCGGGGAGCTGTTTTTT. The chain is built from TRBV5-1 and TRBJ2-2, with 12 positions matching TRBD1. V trimming: 5 bases; J trimming: 0 bases; junction bases outside the gene matches: 8. Germline V lookup: CDR1 SGHRS, CDR2 YFSETQ. The length of the CDR3 is 18 residues. The full variable domain, with the rest looked up from reference TRBV5-1 and TRBJ2-2, is KAGVTQTPRYLIKTRGQQVTLSCSPISGHRSVSWYQQTPGQGLQFLFEYFSETQRNKGNFPGRFSGRQFSNSRSEMNVSTLELGDSALYLCASRRDRGPGPNTGELFFGEGSRLTVL.

The chain recombines TRBV19 with TRBJ2-7; TRBD1 matches 7 bases. With 4 bases clipped from V and 2 bases from J, the junction kept 5 bases outside the gene matches. Germline V lookup: CDR1 LNHDA, CDR2 SQIVND (reference sequence). CDR3 size: 14 residues. For the CDR3, the DNA is TGTGCCAGTAGTACGACAGGGAATCCCTACGAGCAGTACTTC. Translating it yields CASSTTGNPYEQYF.

CDR3 region: CASSSSGGNSPLHF. CDR3 coding DNA: TGTGCCAGCAGCTCCTCAGGAGGGAATTCACCCCTCCACTTT. The chain recombines TRBV13 with TRBJ1-6; D unresolved. Between the trimmed V and J ends, which lost 4 bases and 7 bases, there was a span of 11 bases. Germline values: CDR1 PRHDT, CDR2 FYEKMQ (reference sequence). The CDR3 is 14 amino acids.

The chain has TRBV13 and TRBJ1-1, with 7 bases lining up with TRBD1. Losses at the gene ends were 2 bases for V and 1 base for J; bases not matched to a gene: 4. The V gene's germline CDR1 is PRHDT and CDR2 FYEKMQ (reference sequence). The CDR3 is 15 amino acids. CDR3 region: CASSLLDRANTEAFF. The CDR3 DNA reads as TGTGCCAGCAGCTTACTCGACAGGGCGAACACTGAAGCTTTCTTT.

As regards this clone: Distinct nucleotide sequences in the sample also encode this CDR3. The chain has TRBV5-1 and TRBJ1-1, with D unresolved. Germline V gives CDR1 SGHRS, CDR2 YFSETQ. V was trimmed by 0 bases and J by 1 base, leaving 10 bases between them. The CDR3 is 15 residues long. The CDR3: CASSLDGTANTEAFF. The CDR3 nucleotides read TGCGCCAGCAGCTTGGACGGCACCGCGAACACTGAAGCTTTCTTT.

This chain joins TRBV5-1 and TRBJ1-1; tentative D call: TRBD1 (6 bases). The V end was cut by 0 bases, the J end by 1 base, with 10 bases between. Per germline, CDR1 SGHRS and CDR2 YFSETQ. This CDR3 region has 15 residues. CDR3 DNA: TGCGCCAGCAGCTTGGACGGGACATCGAACACTGAAGCTTTCTTT. Translating gives CASSLDGTSNTEAFF.

The chain is built from TRBV2 and TRBJ2-7, with 11 positions matching TRBD1. J gave up 5 bases and V 11 bases, and 8 bases lay outside the gene matches. CDR1 and CDR2 from the germline V gene are SNHLY and FYNNEI. The CDR3 loop spans 13 amino acids. In DNA, the CDR3 is TGTGCCGGGAGCGGACAGGGGGCGAACGAGCAGTACTTC. It yields the protein CAGSGQGANEQYF.

This clone showed up just a few times. V gene TRBV2 combines with J gene TRBJ2-7, with D tentatively TRBD2 (5 bases). This CDR3 contains 14 residues. Trimming left V 6 bases short and J 1 base short, with 13 bases between. Germline assignment: CDR1 SNHLY and CDR2 FYNNEI. The CDR3 region is CASRNTGISYEQYF. As DNA, the CDR3 is TGTGCCAGCAGAAACACCGGGATTTCCTACGAGCAGTACTTC.

This chain uses TRBV5-1 with TRBJ2-6; 11 nucleotides agree with TRBD1. Germline CDR1 reads SGHRS; CDR2 reads YFSETQ. J lost 0 bases, V lost 4 bases, and 3 bases had no gene match. This CDR3 region has 17 residues. Written as DNA, the CDR3 is TGCGCCAGCAGCCCGGGACAGGGGGTCTCTGGGGCCAACGTCCTGACTTTC. The encoded protein is CASSPGQGVSGANVLTF.

This sequence joins TRBV5-1 and TRBJ2-3; D uncertain. Germline CDR1 reads SGHRS; CDR2 reads YFSETQ. The CDR3 contains 19 residues. V was shortened by 6 bases and J by 1 base, with 27 bases between the two germline ends. The CDR3 loop is CASTLRPKTGPPRTDTQYF. In nucleotides, the CDR3 is TGCGCCAGCACCCTCCGTCCAAAGACTGGCCCTCCTCGCACAGATACGCAGTATTTT.

The V call is TRBV7-2, the J call TRBJ2-1; TRBD1 matches 9 bases. Germline CDR1 SGHTA, CDR2 FQGNSA. The V segment lost 5 bases and the J segment 8 bases; nucleotides outside the gene matches: 7. The CDR3 spans 14 residues. This CDR3 is CASSGQGRGHEQFF. CDR3 bases: TGTGCCAGCAGCGGACAGGGGAGGGGTCATGAGCAGTTCTTC.

The chain couples TRBV7-9 to TRBJ1-2; a weak D match, TRBD1 (6 bases). Germline CDR1 and CDR2: SEHNR and FQNEAQ (reference sequence). Trimming cost V 4 bases and J 3 bases, with 12 bases left between them. The CDR3 has 14 residues. CDR3: CASSSGQSHYGYTF. In nucleotides, the CDR3 is TGTGCCAGCAGCTCGGGACAAAGCCACTATGGCTACACCTTC.

This clone appeared a few times. The chain couples TRBV11-2 to TRBJ2-7; D is unclear. This CDR3 region has 14 residues. CDR1 is SGHAT, CDR2 FQNNGV, per germline. V gave up 5 bases and J gave up 1 base, with 12 bases separating them. DNA for the CDR3: TGTGCCAGCAGCAAGGGCAGCCGATCCTACGAGCAGTACTTC. Its translation is CASSKGSRSYEQYF.

This chain connects TRBV7-9 to TRBJ1-1; no reliable D call. The germline gives CDR1 SEHNR, CDR2 FQNEAQ (reference sequence). V was shortened by 2 bases and J by 1 base, with 11 bases between the two germline ends. The CDR3 is 15 amino acids. The CDR3 loop is CASSLLGSTNTEAFF. As DNA, the CDR3 is TGTGCCAGCAGCTTATTAGGCAGCACGAACACTGAAGCTTTCTTT.

The gene calls are TRBV5-8 and TRBJ1-6; perhaps TRBD1 as D (6 bases). V dropped 0 bases and J dropped 8 bases, with 15 bases sitting between them. Germline V gene data show CDR1 as SGHTS and CDR2 as YDEGEE. There are 16 residues in the CDR3. The CDR3 reads CASSLARGAYDSPLHF. The DNA for the CDR3 is TGTGCCAGCAGCTTGGCCCGGGGGGCATACGATTCACCCCTCCACTTT.

CDR3 region: CASSPLPRGADTQYF. In DNA form, the CDR3 reads TGTGCCAGCAGCCCTCTCCCACGAGGGGCAGATACGCAGTATTTT. The J gene is TRBJ2-3, the V gene TRBV9; tentatively, D is TRBD1 or TRBD2 (5 bases each). CDR1 is SGDLS, CDR2 YYNGEE, per germline. The length of the CDR3 is 15 residues. Deletions cut 4 bases from V and 4 bases from J, with 16 bases between.

The table lists this clone with a few counts. The rearrangement links TRBV7-9 to TRBJ1-2; D is unresolved. The CDR3 is 13 residues long. The germline gives CDR1 SEHNR, CDR2 FQNEAQ (reference sequence). V gave up 6 bases and J gave up 6 bases, with 14 bases separating them. CDR3 sequence: CASSKTTNDGYTF. DNA for the CDR3: TGTGCCAGCAGTAAGACTACGAACGATGGCTACACCTTC.

This chain links TRBV5-4 with TRBJ1-2; 9 bases align to TRBD1. The length of the CDR3 is 13 residues. CDR1 is SGHNT, CDR2 YYREEE, per germline (reference sequence). Unmatched junction bases numbered 3, after V lost 4 bases and J lost 5 bases. CDR3 sequence: CASSRDREYGYTF. Here the CDR3 DNA reads TGTGCCAGCAGCAGGGACAGGGAGTATGGCTACACCTTC.

The rearrangement joins TRBV7-3 to TRBJ2-7, with D possibly matching TRBD2 (6 bases). In germline, CDR1 is SGHTA, CDR2 FQGTGA. Trimming removed 5 bases from V and 5 bases from J, with 16 bases in between. The CDR3 contains 14 residues. CDR3 region: CASSLRGGTHEQYF. The CDR3 DNA reads TGTGCCAGCAGCCTCCGGGGAGGAACGCACGAGCAGTACTTC.

V and J are TRBV28 and TRBJ1-6, with 8 bases aligning to TRBD1. Trimming cost V 5 bases and J 4 bases; bases outside gene matches: 10. CDR1 is MDHEN, CDR2 SYDVKM, per germline. The CDR3 extends over 17 amino acids. CDR3: CASSRGQGGTYNSPLHF. CDR3 in DNA: TGTGCCAGCAGTCGAGGACAGGGAGGGACGTATAATTCACCCCTCCACTTT.

This clone was counted only a few times. The rearrangement links TRBV4-2 to TRBJ1-2, with D possibly TRBD1 on 5 matching bases. The germline V gene has CDR1 LGHNA and CDR2 YNFKEQ. V was clipped by 0 bases and J by 4 bases, with 12 bases between them. The CDR3 spans 15 residues. The CDR3 region has the DNA TGTGCCAGCAGCCAAGATGGGGGTCAGGGCTATGGCTACACCTTC. Protein sequence: CASSQDGGQGYGYTF.

The rearrangement links TRBV7-6 to TRBJ1-1; D possibly corresponds to TRBD1 (5 bases). The CDR3 consists of 15 residues. Trimming took off 5 bases at V and 2 bases at J, with 15 bases between the two ends. Germline V gene lookup returns CDR1 SGHVS and CDR2 FNYEAQ. In DNA form, the CDR3 reads TGTGCCAGCAGCCTCCTCTCGACAGACAACACTGAAGCTTTCTTT. It translates to CASSLLSTDNTEAFF.

This clone was seen a handful of times. V and J are TRBV4-2 and TRBJ2-1, with unresolved D. Germline V gives CDR1 LGHNA, CDR2 YNFKEQ. This CDR3 has 14 amino acids. V lost 3 bases to trimming and J lost 10 bases, with 16 bases between them. CDR3 nucleotides: TGTGCCAGCAGCCATCTGGGCCGACTCGTGGAGCAGTTCTTC. Protein product: CASSHLGRLVEQFF.